This T cell receptor beta chain originates from a study of shared clonotypes between healthy human individuals. The overall study: Donors, aged 18 to 49, were a couple of women and three men. Study-wide results and limits: Only blood samples were collected, and tissue repertoires likely differ.

Germline CDR1 is MGHRA and CDR2 is YSYEKL. The germline V and J ends were trimmed by 1 base and 10 bases, with 11 bases remaining between them. The CDR3 extends over 13 amino acids. Naive CD8 isolation took CD45RO-negative cells positively selected for CCR7 and excluded terminally differentiated effector memory CD45RA+ cells. Each of the donors was a healthy adult who was HIV-negative and had not had a recent acute infection or vaccination. Every one of the donors was a Caucasian adult that lived in Nashville, Tennessee. This clone was found once. Its matching antigen is unknown. Profiled with immunoSEQ multiplex PCR; TCRdb holds only in-frame clones, not every one. The table lists over 2 million clones, less than 95% of them singletons, with roughly 1.1% in the top ten.

The V and J genes are TRBV4-1 and TRBJ1-3; D remains ambiguous. The specimen was naive CD8+ T cells sorted from blood. The TCR comes from a man aged 18 to 30 in good health. The CDR3 protein is CASSQGRTGTIYF. In DNA form, the CDR3 reads TGCGCCAGCAGCCAAGGAAGGACCGGGACCATATATTTT.